This TCR beta chain was retrieved from a study of T-cell reconstitution after alpha-beta-depleted transplantation in children. TCRbeta library preparation incorporated unique molecular identifiers. TCRdb recomputed calls from the PCR reads with MiXCR, one row per CDR3 protein. The sample contains about 230,000 distinct CDR3 sequences, about 8.8% of which appear only once. This clonotype was counted at least ten times. Trimming took off 7 bases at V and 3 bases at J, with 16 bases between the two ends. The length of the CDR3 is 14 residues. Germline CDR1 and CDR2: ENHRY and SYGVKD. The specimen comprised PBMCs from the stem cell graft donor, sampled from the stem cell graft. V is TRBV10-3 and J is TRBJ2-7, with D maybe TRBD2 (5 bases). The sequence derives from a human donor who donated a stem cell graft to a child with SCID. Here the CDR3 reads CAIKVGGPNYEQYF. CDR3 DNA: TGTGCCATCAAAGTGGGCGGGCCAAACTACGAGCAGTACTTC.